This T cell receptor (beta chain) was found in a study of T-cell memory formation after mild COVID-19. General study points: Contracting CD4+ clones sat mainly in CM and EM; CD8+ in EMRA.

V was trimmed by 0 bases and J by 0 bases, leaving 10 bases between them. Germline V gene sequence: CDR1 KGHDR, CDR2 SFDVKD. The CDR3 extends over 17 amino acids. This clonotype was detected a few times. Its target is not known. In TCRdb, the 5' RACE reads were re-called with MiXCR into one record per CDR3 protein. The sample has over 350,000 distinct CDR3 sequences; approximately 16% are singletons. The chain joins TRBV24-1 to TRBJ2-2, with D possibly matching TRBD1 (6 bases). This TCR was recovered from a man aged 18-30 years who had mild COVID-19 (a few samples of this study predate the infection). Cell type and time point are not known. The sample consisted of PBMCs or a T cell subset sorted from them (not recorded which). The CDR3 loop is CATSDLWGPSNTGELFF. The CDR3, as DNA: TGTGCCACCAGTGATTTGTGGGGGCCCTCGAACACCGGGGAGCTGTTTTTT.